This TCR beta chain was recovered during a study of T cell therapy after organ transplantation. Study context: Expansion used a peptide pool of 30 HLA class I and II CMV epitopes. Findings of the study overall: Pretherapy CD8 clonality inversely correlated with its fold change after therapy. Both transferred clonotypes and endogenous ones absent from products apparently reconstituted.

Only in-frame clones appear in the TCRdb table, and some are missing; sequencing was by immunoSEQ multiplex PCR. The sample holds tens of thousands of clones, about 94% seen once. With respect to this clone: The antigen remains undetermined. It is unclear where the CDR3 begins or ends on the DNA, so no DNA is shown, and the CDR3 is as TCRdb lists it.

Both ends counted, the CDR3 spans 15 residues. The germline CDR1 and CDR2 sequences are MNHEY and SMNVEV (reference sequence). Material: CD8+ T cells from blood, obtained before autologous CMV-specific T cell therapy. The sequence was obtained from a human patient who had received a solid organ transplant and had CMV disease. The chain links TRBV27 to TRBJ2-2; the table's D gene call, TRBD2, was not cross checked with the DNA. CDR3 sequence: CASSTSGANTGELFF.